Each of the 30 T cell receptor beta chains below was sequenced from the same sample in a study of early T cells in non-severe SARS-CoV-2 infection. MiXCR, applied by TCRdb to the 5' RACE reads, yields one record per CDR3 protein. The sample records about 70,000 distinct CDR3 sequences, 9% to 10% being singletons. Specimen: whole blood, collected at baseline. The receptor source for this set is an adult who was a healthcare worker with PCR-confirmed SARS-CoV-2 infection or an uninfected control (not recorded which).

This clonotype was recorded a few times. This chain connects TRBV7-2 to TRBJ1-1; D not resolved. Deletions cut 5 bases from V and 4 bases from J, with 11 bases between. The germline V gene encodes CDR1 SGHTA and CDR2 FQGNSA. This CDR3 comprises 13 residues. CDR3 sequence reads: CASSRIRGTEAFF. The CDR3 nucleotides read TGTGCCAGCAGCAGGATTCGGGGCACTGAAGCTTTCTTT. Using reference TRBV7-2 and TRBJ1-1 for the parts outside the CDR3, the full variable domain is GAGVSQSPSNKVTEKGKDVELRCDPISGHTALYWYRQSLGQGLEFLIYFQGNSAPDKSGLPSDRFSAERTGGSVSTLTIQRTQQEDSAVYLCASSRIRGTEAFFGQGTRLTVV.

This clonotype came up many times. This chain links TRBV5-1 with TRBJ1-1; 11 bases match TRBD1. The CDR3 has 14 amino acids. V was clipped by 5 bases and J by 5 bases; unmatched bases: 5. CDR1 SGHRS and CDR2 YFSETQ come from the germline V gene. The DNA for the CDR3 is TGCGCCAGCAGACCCGGGACAGGGGGGACTGAAGCTTTCTTT. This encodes CASRPGTGGTEAFF.

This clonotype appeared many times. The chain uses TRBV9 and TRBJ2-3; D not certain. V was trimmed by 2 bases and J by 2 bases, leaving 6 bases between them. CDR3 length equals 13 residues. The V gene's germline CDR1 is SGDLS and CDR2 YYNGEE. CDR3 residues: CASSVALTDTQYF. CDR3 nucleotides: TGTGCCAGCAGCGTTGCTCTCACAGATACGCAGTATTTT.

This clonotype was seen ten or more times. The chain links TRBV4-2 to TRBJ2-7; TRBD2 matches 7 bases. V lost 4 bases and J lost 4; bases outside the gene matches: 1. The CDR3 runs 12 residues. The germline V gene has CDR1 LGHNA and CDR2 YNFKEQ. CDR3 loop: CASSPSGYEQYF. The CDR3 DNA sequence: TGTGCCAGCAGCCCTAGCGGATACGAGCAGTACTTC.

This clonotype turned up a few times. CDR3 protein: CASSLAGDSGANVLTF. The CDR3 DNA sequence: TGCGCCAGCAGCTTGGCGGGGGACTCTGGGGCCAACGTCCTGACTTTC. The chain carries TRBV5-1 and TRBJ2-6; perhaps TRBD2 as D (6 bases). Trimming removed 0 bases from V and 0 bases from J, with 7 bases in between. CDR1 is SGHRS, CDR2 YFSETQ, per germline. The CDR3 runs to 16 residues.

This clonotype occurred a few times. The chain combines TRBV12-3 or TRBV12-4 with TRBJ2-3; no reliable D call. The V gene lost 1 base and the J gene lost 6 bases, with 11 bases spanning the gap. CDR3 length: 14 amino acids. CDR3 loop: CASSLGGREDTQYF. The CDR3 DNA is TGTGCCAGCAGTTTAGGTGGAAGAGAGGATACGCAGTATTTT.

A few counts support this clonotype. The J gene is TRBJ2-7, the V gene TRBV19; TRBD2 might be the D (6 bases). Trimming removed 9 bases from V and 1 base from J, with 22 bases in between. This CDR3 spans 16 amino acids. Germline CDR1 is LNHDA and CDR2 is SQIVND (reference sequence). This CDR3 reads CASRKVADIPSYEQYF. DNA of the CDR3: TGTGCCAGCCGTAAAGTAGCGGACATCCCGTCCTACGAGCAGTACTTC.

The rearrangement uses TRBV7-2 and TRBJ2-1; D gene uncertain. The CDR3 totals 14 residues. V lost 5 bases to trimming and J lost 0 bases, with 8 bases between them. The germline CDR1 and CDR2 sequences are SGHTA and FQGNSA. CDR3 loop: CASSRLNSYNEQFF. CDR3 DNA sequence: TGTGCCAGCAGCCGACTGAACTCCTACAATGAGCAGTTCTTC.

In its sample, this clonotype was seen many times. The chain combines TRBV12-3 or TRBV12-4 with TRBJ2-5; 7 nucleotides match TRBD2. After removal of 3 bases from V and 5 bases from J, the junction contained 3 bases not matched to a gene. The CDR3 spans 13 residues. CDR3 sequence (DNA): TGTGCCAGCAGTTTGGCGGGAGTGGAGACCCAGTACTTC. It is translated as CASSLAGVETQYF.

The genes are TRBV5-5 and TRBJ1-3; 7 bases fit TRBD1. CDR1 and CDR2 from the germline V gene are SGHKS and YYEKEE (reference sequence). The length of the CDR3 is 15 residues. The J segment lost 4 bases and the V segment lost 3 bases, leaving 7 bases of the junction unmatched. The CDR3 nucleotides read TGTGCCAGCAGCTATGGACAGGAATCAGGAAACACCATATATTTT. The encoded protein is CASSYGQESGNTIYF.

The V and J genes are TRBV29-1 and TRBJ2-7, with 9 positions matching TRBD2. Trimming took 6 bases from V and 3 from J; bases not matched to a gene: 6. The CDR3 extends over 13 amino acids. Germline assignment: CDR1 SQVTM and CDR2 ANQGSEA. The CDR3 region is CSVAGLADYEQYF. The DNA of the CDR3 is TGCAGCGTGGCGGGACTAGCTGACTACGAGCAGTACTTC.

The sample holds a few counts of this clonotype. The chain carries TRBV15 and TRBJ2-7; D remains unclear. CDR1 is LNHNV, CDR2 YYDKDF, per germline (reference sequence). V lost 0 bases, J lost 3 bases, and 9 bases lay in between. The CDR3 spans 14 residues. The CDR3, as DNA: TGTGCCACCAGCAGAGATTCCGCTGGCTACGAGCAGTACTTC. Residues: CATSRDSAGYEQYF. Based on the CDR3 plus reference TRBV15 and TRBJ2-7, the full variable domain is DAMVIQNPRYQVTQFGKPVTLSCSQTLNHNVMYWYQQKSSQAPKLLFHYYDKDFNNEADTPDNFQSRRPNTSFCFLDIRSPGLGDTAMYLCATSRDSAGYEQYFGPGTRLTVT.

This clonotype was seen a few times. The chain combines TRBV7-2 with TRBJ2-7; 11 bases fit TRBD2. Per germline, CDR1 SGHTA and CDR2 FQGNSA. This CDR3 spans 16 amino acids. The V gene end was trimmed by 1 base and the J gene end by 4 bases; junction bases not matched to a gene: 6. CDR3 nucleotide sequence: TGTGCCAGCAGCTTAGGCGGGACTAGCGGATTTTACGAGCAGTACTTC. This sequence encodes CASSLGGTSGFYEQYF.

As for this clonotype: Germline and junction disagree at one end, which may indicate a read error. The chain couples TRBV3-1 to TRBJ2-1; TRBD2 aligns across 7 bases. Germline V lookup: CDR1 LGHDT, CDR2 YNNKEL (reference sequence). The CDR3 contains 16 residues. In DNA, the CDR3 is TGTGCCAACAGCCCAGCCTGGGAGGGGATGTACAATGAGCAGTTCTTC. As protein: CANSPAWEGMYNEQFF.

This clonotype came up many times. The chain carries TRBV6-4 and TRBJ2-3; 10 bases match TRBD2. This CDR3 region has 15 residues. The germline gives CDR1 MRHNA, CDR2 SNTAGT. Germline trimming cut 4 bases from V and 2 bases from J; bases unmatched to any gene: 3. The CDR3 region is CASSAGTSDTDTQYF. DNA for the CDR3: TGTGCCAGCAGTGCCGGGACTAGCGACACAGATACGCAGTATTTT.

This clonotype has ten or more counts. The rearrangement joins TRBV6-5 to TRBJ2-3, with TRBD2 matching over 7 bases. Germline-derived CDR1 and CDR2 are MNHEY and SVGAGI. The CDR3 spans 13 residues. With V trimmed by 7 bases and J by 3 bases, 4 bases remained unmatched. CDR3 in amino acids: CASKNGGTDTQYF. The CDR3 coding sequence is TGTGCCAGCAAAAACGGGGGGACAGATACGCAGTATTTT.

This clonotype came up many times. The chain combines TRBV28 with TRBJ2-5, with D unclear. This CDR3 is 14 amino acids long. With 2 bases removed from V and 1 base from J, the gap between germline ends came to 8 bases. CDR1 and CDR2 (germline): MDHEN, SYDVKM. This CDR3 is CASSLGRLQETQYF. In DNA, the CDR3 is TGTGCCAGCAGTTTAGGGCGCCTCCAAGAGACCCAGTACTTC.

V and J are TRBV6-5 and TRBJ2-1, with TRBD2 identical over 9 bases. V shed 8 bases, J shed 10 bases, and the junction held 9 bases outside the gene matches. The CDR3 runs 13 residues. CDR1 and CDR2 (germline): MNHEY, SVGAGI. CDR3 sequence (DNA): TGTGCCAGCGGGCTAGCGGGGCACGGGGAGCAGTTCTTC. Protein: CASGLAGHGEQFF.

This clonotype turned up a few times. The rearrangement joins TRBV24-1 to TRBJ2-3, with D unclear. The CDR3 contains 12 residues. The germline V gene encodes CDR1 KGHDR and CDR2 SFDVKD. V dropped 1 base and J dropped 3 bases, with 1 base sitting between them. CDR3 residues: CATSDFTDTQYF. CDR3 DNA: TGTGCCACCAGTGATTTTACAGATACGCAGTATTTT.

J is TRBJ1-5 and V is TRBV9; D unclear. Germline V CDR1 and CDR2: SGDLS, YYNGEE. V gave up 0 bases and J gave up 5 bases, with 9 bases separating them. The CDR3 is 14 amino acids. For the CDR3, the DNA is TGTGCCAGCAGCGTAGGGGCAGAAGATCAGCCCCAGCATTTT. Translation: CASSVGAEDQPQHF.

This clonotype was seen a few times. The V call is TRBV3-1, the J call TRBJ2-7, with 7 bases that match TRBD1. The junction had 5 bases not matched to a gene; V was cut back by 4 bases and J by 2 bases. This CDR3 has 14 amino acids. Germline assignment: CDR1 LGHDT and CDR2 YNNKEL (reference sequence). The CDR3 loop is CASSRGQVTYEQYF. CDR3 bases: TGTGCCAGCAGCCGTGGACAGGTCACCTACGAGCAGTACTTC.

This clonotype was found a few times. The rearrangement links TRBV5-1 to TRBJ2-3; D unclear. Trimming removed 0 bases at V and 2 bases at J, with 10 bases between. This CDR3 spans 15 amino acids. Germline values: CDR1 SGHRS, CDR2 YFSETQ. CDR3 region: CASSLDGTPTDTQYF. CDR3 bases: TGCGCCAGCAGCTTGGATGGTACCCCCACAGATACGCAGTATTTT.

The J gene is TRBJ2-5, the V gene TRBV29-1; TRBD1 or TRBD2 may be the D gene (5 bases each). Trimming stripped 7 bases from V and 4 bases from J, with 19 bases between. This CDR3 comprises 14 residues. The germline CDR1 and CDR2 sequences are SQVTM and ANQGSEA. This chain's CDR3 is CSGRATLARETQYF. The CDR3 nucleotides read TGCAGCGGCAGGGCAACCCTAGCAAGAGAGACCCAGTACTTC.

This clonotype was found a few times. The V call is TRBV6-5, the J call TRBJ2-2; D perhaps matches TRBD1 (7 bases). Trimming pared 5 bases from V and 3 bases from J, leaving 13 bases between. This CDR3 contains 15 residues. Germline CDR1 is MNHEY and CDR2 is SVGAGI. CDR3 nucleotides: TGTGCCAGCAGTGCCCAGGGGGGAGACACCGGGGAGCTGTTTTTT. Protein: CASSAQGGDTGELFF.

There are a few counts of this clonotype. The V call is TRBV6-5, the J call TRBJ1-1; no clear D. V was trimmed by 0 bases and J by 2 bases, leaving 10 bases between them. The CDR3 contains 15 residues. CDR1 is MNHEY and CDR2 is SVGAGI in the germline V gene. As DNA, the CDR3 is TGTGCCAGCAGTTACTCCCATAACCCTAACACTGAAGCTTTCTTT. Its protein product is CASSYSHNPNTEAFF.

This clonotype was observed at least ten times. CDR3 region: CASSLDVPSGTAYNEQFF. DNA for the CDR3: TGTGCCAGCAGCTTAGACGTACCAAGCGGGACGGCCTACAATGAGCAGTTCTTC. This chain uses TRBV7-8 with TRBJ2-1; 7 bases map to TRBD2. The trim removed 1 base at V and 2 bases at J, leaving 11 bases unmatched. CDR3 size: 18 residues. CDR1 is SGHVS, CDR2 FQNEAQ, per germline.

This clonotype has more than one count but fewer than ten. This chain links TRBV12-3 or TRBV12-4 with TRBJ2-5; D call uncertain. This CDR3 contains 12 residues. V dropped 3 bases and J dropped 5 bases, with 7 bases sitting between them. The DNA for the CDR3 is TGTGCCAGCAGTTTCGGTCGGGAGACCCAGTACTTC. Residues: CASSFGRETQYF.

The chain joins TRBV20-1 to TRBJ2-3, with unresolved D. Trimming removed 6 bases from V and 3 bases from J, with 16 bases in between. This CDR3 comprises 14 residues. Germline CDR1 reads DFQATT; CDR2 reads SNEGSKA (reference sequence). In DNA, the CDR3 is TGCAGTGCCCCGGACCCCATTAGGACAGATACGCAGTATTTT. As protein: CSAPDPIRTDTQYF.

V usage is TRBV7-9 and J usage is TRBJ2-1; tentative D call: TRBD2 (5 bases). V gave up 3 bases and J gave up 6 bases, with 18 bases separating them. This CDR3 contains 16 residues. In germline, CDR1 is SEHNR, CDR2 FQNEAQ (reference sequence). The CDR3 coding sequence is TGTGCCAGCAGCTTGCCCCCGAGGGCTAGCCCCAATGAGCAGTTCTTC. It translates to CASSLPPRASPNEQFF.

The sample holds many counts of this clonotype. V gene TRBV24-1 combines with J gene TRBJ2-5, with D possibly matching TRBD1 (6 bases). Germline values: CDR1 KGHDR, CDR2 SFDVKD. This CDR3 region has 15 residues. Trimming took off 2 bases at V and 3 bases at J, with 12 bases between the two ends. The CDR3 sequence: CATSDSSRGKETQYF. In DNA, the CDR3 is TGTGCCACCAGTGATTCCAGCAGGGGAAAAGAGACCCAGTACTTC.